This T cell receptor (beta chain) derives from a study of CXCR3-negative and CXCR3-positive naive CD8 T cells. Regarding this clonotype: The antigen remains unidentified.

Naive CD8+ T cells had a CD45RO-CCR7+CD27+CD95- phenotype. The study made its TRB cDNA libraries by 5' RACE, adding UMI labels. After re-calling the 5' RACE reads, TCRdb lists one entry per CDR3 protein, DNA absent. In total, the table holds about 6,700 distinct CDR3 sequences. General study points: Partly lower CXCR3 expression followed cryopreservation, and most assays relied on fresh PBMCs. TRBV-TRBJ usage was similar across naive CXCR3 subsets but distinct in memory cells. Surface CD5 was comparable between naive subsets; TCR strength was inferred from TRB CDR3 properties.

CDR3 length: 15 residues. Germline assignment: CDR1 SGHRS and CDR2 YFSETQ. This TCR came from a human donor in good health. Some clones in this sample may be carry-over from other donors' samples. V gene TRBV5-1 combines with J gene TRBJ1-2; TCRdb's D call of TRBD1 is untestable without DNA. Specimen: naive CXCR3- CD8+ T cells from blood. Subset given: CD45RO-CCR7+CD27+CD95- naive CD8+ T cells lacking CXCR3 (TNR3-). The CDR3 here is CASSRGGQRADGYTF.